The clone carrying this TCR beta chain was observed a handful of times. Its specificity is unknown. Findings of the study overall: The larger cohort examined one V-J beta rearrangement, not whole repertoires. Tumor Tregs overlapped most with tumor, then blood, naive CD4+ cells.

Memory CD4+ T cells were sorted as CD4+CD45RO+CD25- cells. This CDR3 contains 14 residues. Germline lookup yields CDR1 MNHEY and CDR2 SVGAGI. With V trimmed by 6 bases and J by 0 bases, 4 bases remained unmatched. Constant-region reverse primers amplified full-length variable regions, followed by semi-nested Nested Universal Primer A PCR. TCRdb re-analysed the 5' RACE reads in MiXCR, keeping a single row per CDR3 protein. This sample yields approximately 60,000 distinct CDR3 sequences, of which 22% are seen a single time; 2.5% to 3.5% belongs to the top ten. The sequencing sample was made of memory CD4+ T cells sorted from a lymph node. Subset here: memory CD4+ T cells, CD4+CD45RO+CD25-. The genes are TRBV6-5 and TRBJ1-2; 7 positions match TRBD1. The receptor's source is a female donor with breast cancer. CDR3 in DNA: TGTGCCAGCAGCCAGGACAGGACTAACTATGGCTACACCTTC. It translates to CASSQDRTNYGYTF.